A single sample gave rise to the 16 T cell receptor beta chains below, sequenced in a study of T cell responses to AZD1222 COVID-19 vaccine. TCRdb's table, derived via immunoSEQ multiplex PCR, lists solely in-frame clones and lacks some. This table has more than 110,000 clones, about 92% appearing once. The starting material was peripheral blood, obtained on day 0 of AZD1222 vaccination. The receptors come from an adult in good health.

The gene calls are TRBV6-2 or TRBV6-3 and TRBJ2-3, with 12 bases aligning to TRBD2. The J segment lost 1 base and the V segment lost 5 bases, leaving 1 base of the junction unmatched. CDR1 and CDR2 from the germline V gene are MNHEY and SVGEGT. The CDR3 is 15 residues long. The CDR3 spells CASSRTSGGTDTQYF. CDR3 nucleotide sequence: TGTGCCAGCAGTAGGACTAGCGGGGGCACAGATACGCAGTATTTT.

The CDR3 region is CASRIEQFF. As DNA, the CDR3 is TGCGCCAGCAGAATAGAACAGTTCTTC. The V gene is TRBV10-1, the J gene TRBJ2-1; D gene ambiguous. CDR1 and CDR2 from the germline V gene are WNHNN and SYGVQD (reference sequence). The CDR3 runs to 9 residues. The ends were cut back, 6 bases at V and 13 bases at J, with 7 bases in the middle.

DNA for the CDR3: TGTGCCAGCAGCTCCCGACAGGGAAGCACAGATACGCAGTATTTT. The encoded protein is CASSSRQGSTDTQYF. This chain uses TRBV11-3 with TRBJ2-3, with 7 bases fitting TRBD1. Germline V lookup: CDR1 SGHNT, CDR2 YENEEA. The CDR3 is 15 amino acids. Unmatched junction bases numbered 4, after V lost 4 bases and J lost 0 bases.

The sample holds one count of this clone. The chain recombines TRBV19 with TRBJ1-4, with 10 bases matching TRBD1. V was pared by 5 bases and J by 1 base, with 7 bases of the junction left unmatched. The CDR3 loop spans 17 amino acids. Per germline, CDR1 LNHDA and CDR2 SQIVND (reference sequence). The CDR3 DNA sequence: TGTGCCAGTAGTTTCGGACAGGGGGTGTTAACTAATGAAAAACTGTTTTTT. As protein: CASSFGQGVLTNEKLFF. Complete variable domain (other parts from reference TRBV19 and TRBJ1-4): DGGITQSPKYLFRKEGQNVTLSCEQNLNHDAMYWYRQDPGQGLRLIYYSQIVNDFQKGDIAEGYSVSREKKESFPLTVTSAQKNPTAFYLCASSFGQGVLTNEKLFFGSGTQLSVL.

CDR3 coding DNA: TGTGCCAGCAGCCAAGGCGGCATAGGCTACACCTTC. It codes for CASSQGGIGYTF. The chain combines TRBV3-1 (or the pseudogene TRBV3-2) with TRBJ1-2, with no clear D. The ends were cut back, 1 base at V and 8 bases at J, with 8 bases in the middle. Germline CDR1 LGHDT, CDR2 YNNKEL (reference sequence). The CDR3 covers 12 residues.

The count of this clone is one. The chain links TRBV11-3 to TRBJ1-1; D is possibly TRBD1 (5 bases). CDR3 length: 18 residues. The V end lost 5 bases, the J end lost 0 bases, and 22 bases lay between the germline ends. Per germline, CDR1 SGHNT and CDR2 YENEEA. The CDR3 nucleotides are TGTGCCAGCAGCCTCTCGGGACTTTGGGGACGCTTGAACACTGAAGCTTTCTTT. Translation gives CASSLSGLWGRLNTEAFF. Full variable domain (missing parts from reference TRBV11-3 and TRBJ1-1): EAGVVQSPRYKIIEKKQPVAFWCNPISGHNTLYWYLQNLGQGPELLIRYENEEAVDDSQLPKDRFSAERLKGVDSTLKIQPAELGDSAVYLCASSLSGLWGRLNTEAFFGQGTRLTVV.

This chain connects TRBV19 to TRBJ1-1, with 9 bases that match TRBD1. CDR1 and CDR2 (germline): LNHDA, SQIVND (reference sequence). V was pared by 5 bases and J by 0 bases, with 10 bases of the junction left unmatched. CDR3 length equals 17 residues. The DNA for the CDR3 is TGTGCCAGTAGTTCCCGGTACAGGGGGCTCATGAACACTGAAGCTTTCTTT. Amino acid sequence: CASSSRYRGLMNTEAFF. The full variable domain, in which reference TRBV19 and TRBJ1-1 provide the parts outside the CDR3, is DGGITQSPKYLFRKEGQNVTLSCEQNLNHDAMYWYRQDPGQGLRLIYYSQIVNDFQKGDIAEGYSVSREKKESFPLTVTSAQKNPTAFYLCASSSRYRGLMNTEAFFGQGTRLTVV.

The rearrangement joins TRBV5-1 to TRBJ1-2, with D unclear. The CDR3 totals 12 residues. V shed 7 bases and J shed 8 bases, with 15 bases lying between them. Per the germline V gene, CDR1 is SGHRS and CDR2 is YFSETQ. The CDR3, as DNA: TGCGCCAGCGCCCGAGGTTCTAGCGGCTACACCTTC. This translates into CASARGSSGYTF.

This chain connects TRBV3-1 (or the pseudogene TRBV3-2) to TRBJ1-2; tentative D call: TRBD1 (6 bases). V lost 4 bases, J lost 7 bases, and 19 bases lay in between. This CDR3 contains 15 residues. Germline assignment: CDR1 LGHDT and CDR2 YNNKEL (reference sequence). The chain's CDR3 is CASSPQRGGGSGYTF. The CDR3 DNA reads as TGTGCCAGCAGCCCCCAGCGTGGAGGGGGTAGTGGCTACACCTTC.

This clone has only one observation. For the CDR3, the DNA is TGTGCCAGCAGCTTAGATCTTTGGAGACTCGGTCCGGCACCCCTCCACTTT. Translation: CASSLDLWRLGPAPLHF. The chain has TRBV11-2 and TRBJ1-6; D is undetermined. Trimming pared 0 bases from V and 11 bases from J, leaving 20 bases between. CDR1 SGHAT and CDR2 FQNNGV come from the germline V gene. The CDR3 extends over 17 amino acids.

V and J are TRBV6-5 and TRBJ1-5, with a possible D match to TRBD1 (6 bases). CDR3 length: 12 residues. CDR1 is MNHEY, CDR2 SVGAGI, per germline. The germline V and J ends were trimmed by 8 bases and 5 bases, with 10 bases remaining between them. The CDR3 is CASGGGDQPQHF. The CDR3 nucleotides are TGTGCCAGCGGAGGGGGGGATCAGCCCCAGCATTTT.

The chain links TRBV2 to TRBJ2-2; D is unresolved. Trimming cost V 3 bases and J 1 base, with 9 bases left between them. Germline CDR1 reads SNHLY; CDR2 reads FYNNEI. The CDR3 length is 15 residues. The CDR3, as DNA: TGTGCCAGCAGTGATTCAACAGAGAACACCGGGGAGCTGTTTTTT. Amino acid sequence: CASSDSTENTGELFF.

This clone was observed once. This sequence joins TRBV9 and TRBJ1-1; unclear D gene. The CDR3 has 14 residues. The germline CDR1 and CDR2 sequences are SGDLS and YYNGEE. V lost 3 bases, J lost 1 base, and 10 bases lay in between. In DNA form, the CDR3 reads TGTGCCAGCAGCGCCCCCCCCGGGAACACTGAAGCTTTCTTT. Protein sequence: CASSAPPGNTEAFF.

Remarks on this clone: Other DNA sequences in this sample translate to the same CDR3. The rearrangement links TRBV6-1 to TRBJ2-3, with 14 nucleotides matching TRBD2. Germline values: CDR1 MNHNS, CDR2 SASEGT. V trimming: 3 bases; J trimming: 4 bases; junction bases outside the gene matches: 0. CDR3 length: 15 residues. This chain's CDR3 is CASSETSGGADTQYF. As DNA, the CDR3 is TGTGCCAGCAGTGAGACTAGCGGGGGGGCAGATACGCAGTATTTT.

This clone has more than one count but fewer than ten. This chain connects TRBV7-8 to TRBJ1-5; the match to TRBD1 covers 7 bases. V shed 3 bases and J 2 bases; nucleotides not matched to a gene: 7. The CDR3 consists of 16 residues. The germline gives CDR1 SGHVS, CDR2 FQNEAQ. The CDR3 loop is CASSLTGLRGNQPQHF. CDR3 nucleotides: TGTGCCAGCAGCTTGACAGGGTTGAGGGGCAATCAGCCCCAGCATTTT.

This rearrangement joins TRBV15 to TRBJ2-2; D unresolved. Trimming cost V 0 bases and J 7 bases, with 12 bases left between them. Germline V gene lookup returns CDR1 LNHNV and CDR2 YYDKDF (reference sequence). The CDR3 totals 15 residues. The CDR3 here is CATSRDPRVVGELFF. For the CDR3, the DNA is TGTGCCACCAGCAGAGATCCCCGGGTCGTCGGGGAGCTGTTTTTT. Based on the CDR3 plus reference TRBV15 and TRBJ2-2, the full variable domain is DAMVIQNPRYQVTQFGKPVTLSCSQTLNHNVMYWYQQKSSQAPKLLFHYYDKDFNNEADTPDNFQSRRPNTSFCFLDIRSPGLGDTAMYLCATSRDPRVVGELFFGEGSRLTVL.